Here is one TCR beta chain with its context. This sample is part of a study of blood T cell repertoires in COVID-19. Study-wide context: PBMCs, B-cell-depleted T cells, or T cells were the source of the cDNA or gDNA that made up the material.

In the authors' workflow: Nucleated cell number was recorded as an estimate derived from reference gene primer amplification. Only in-frame clones appear in the TCRdb table, and some are missing; sequencing was by immunoSEQ multiplex PCR. V and J calls and clone size are as listed in that table; D and trimming were resolved from the DNA. The repertoire consists of roughly 220,000 clones, with 84% occurring once and the leading ten covering 3%. V shed 7 bases, J shed 4 bases, and the junction held 6 bases outside the gene matches. The V gene's germline CDR1 is MDHEN and CDR2 SYDVKM. The CDR3 totals 13 residues.

J is TRBJ2-7 and V is TRBV28, with 8 nucleotides matching TRBD1. This TCR was recovered from a woman in her thirties who had recovered from COVID-19. The specimen sequenced was peripheral blood. CDR3 nucleotide sequence: TGTGCCAGCACTGACAGGGGTGGATACGAGCAGTACTTC. This sequence encodes CASTDRGGYEQYF.